This note documents a single T cell receptor beta chain sequence. Trimming shortened V by 1 base and J by 7 bases, and 13 bases separated the two germline ends. Germline loops: CDR1 LGHDT, CDR2 YNNKEL (reference sequence). The CDR3 spans 15 residues. Method: immunoSEQ multiplex PCR; TCRdb's copy keeps in-frame clones and lacks some. The data show fewer than 450,000 clones, 70% to 90% seen once. The data originate from a study of blood T cell repertoires in COVID-19. Sequenced material: PBMCs or T cells enriched from blood (not recorded which). V is TRBV3-1 (or the pseudogene TRBV3-2) and J is TRBJ1-4; weak D call: TRBD1 (5 bases). This sequence was found in a young woman who had recovered from COVID-19. For the CDR3, the DNA is TGTGCCAGCAGCCAAGGGGGGGTGGTCGGTGAAAAACTGTTTTTT. Translation: CASSQGGVVGEKLFF.